This T cell receptor (beta chain) derives from a study of blood T cell repertoires in COVID-19. Assay used: immunoSEQ multiplex PCR; TCRdb lists only in-frame clones, some missing. Here the sample spans about 98,000 clones, roughly 80% being singletons. V dropped 1 base and J dropped 5; count of bases not matched to a gene: 2. The CDR3 extends over 15 amino acids. The V gene's germline CDR1 is LNHNV and CDR2 YYDKDF (reference sequence). Sequenced material: peripheral blood. The sequence derives from a woman older than 75 with acute or convalescent COVID-19. The V gene is TRBV15, the J gene TRBJ1-5; 10 bases line up with TRBD1. CDR3 protein: CATSRAGTGDQPQHF. The DNA of the CDR3 is TGTGCCACCAGCAGAGCCGGGACAGGGGATCAGCCCCAGCATTTT.